This T cell receptor (beta chain) was found in a study of shared clonotypes between healthy human individuals. Study observations and caveats: Since donors were few, the genetic and exposure-history diversity represented was limited. Naive CD4 clonotypes overlapped across a handful of donors at approximately 5%.

Some clones are missing from TCRdb's copy, which holds only in-frame ones; the method was immunoSEQ multiplex PCR. The data contain some 2 million clones, about 95% of them singletons. As regards this clone: Its antigen is currently unknown.

It was CD45RO-negative cells, positively selected for CCR7, that made up naive CD8 cells, with terminally differentiated effector memory CD45RA+ cells excluded. Germline V gives CDR1 MGHDK, CDR2 SYGVNS. V trimming: 5 bases; J trimming: 2 bases; junction bases outside the gene matches: 6. The CDR3 loop spans 15 amino acids. The clonotype was recovered from a man younger than 35 in good health. V gene TRBV25-1 combines with J gene TRBJ2-1; 7 bases map to TRBD2. The sequenced material came from naive CD8+ T cells sorted from blood. For the CDR3, the DNA is TGTGCCAGCAGTCCGGGTGCGGGGGCCTACAATGAGCAGTTCTTC. Its translation: CASSPGAGAYNEQFF. Together with reference TRBV25-1 and TRBJ2-1, the CDR3 gives the full variable domain: EADIYQTPRYLVIGTGKKITLECSQTMGHDKMYWYQQDPGMELHLIHYSYGVNSTEKGDLSSESTVSRIRTEHFPLTLESARPSHTSQYLCASSPGAGAYNEQFFGPGTRLTVL.